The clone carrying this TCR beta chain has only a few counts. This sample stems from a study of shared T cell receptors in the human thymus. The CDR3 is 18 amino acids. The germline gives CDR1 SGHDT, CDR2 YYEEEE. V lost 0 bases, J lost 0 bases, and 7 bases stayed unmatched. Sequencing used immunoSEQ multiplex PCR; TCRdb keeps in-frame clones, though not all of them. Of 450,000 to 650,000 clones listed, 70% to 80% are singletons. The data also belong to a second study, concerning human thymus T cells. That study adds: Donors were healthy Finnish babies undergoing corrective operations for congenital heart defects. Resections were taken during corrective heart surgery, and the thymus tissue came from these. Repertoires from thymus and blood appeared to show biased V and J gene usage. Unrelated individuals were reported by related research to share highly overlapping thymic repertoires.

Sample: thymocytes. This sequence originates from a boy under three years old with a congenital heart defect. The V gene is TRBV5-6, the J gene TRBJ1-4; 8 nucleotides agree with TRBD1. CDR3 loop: CASSLALDREPTNEKLFF. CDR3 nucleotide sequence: TGTGCCAGCAGCTTGGCCTTGGACAGGGAGCCAACTAATGAAAAACTGTTTTTT. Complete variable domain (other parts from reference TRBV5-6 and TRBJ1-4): DAGVTQSPTHLIKTRGQQVTLRCSPKSGHDTVSWYQQALGQGPQFIFQYYEEEERQRGNFPDRFSGHQFPNYSSELNVNALLLGDSALYLCASSLALDREPTNEKLFFGSGTQLSVL.